What follows are 15 T cell receptor beta chains derived from one specimen sequenced in a study of CD8 T cells in Susac syndrome. When the RNA was reverse transcribed, random hexamers were used with an input of roughly 0.45 to 1 ug. Each CDR3 protein is one row after TCRdb ran MiXCR on the immunoSEQ multiplex PCR reads. Counted here are around 200,000 distinct CDR3 sequences, 85% to 95% occurring once; the ten biggest clones make up around 0.1%. Source material: CD4+ T cells from PBMCs. The receptors were sampled from a human donor in good health.

The chain is built from TRBV9 and TRBJ2-3; D is tentatively TRBD1 or TRBD2 (5 bases each). This CDR3 has 16 amino acids. CDR1 and CDR2 from the germline V gene are SGDLS and YYNGEE. Trimming stripped 0 bases from V and 2 bases from J, with 13 bases between. The CDR3 protein is CASSVGRGDPTDTQYF. CDR3 DNA sequence: TGTGCCAGCAGCGTAGGTAGGGGAGACCCCACAGATACGCAGTATTTT.

The sample holds one count of this clonotype. The chain links TRBV12-3 or TRBV12-4 to TRBJ1-5, with a weak D call TRBD1 (6 bases). The CDR3 has 13 residues. V was trimmed by 5 bases and J by 9 bases, leaving 14 bases between them. The CDR3 nucleotides are TGTGCCAGCAGTCAGGAGCAGGGGCTGCCCCAGCATTTT. It codes for CASSQEQGLPQHF.

This rearrangement joins TRBV18 to TRBJ1-5; D not resolved. CDR3 length: 16 residues. Trimming removed 2 bases from V and 3 bases from J, with 14 bases in between. Germline values: CDR1 KGHSH, CDR2 LQKENI. CDR3 loop: CASSPALEHNNQPQHF. Written as DNA, the CDR3 is TGTGCCAGCTCACCAGCTTTGGAGCACAACAATCAGCCCCAGCATTTT.

The chain recombines TRBV29-1 with TRBJ2-5; 8 bases are shared with TRBD1. The ends lost 7 bases at V and 4 bases at J; junction bases unmatched: 11. Germline values: CDR1 SQVTM, CDR2 ANQGSEA. CDR3 length equals 14 residues. CDR3 amino acids: CSAAPGTGRETQYF. Written as DNA, the CDR3 is TGCAGCGCCGCACCCGGGACAGGCAGAGAGACCCAGTACTTC.

This sequence joins TRBV20-1 and TRBJ2-1; D is uncertain. This CDR3 is 12 amino acids long. V gave up 3 bases and J gave up 6 bases, with 9 bases separating them. The germline gives CDR1 DFQATT, CDR2 SNEGSKA (reference sequence). CDR3 in DNA: TGCAGTGCTAGCTTGCCACCCAATGAGCAGTTCTTC. Its translation: CSASLPPNEQFF.

This sequence joins TRBV2 and TRBJ2-7; possibly TRBD2 for D (5 bases). The CDR3 consists of 13 residues. Germline V gene data show CDR1 as SNHLY and CDR2 as FYNNEI. V lost 7 bases, J lost 3 bases, and 13 bases lay in between. CDR3 amino acids: CASTGSADYEQYF. The CDR3 bases are TGTGCCAGCACCGGGTCAGCGGACTACGAGCAGTACTTC. The full variable domain, in which reference TRBV2 and TRBJ2-7 provide the parts outside the CDR3, is EPEVTQTPSHQVTQMGQEVILRCVPISNHLYFYWYRQILGQKVEFLVSFYNNEISEKSEIFDDQFSVERPDGSNFTLKIRSTKLEDSAMYFCASTGSADYEQYFGPGTRLTVT.

The rearrangement joins TRBV27 to TRBJ2-5, with D perhaps matching TRBD1 (6 bases). The V and J ends lost 4 bases and 2 bases respectively, with 11 bases between them. The CDR3 spans 14 residues. The V gene's germline CDR1 is MNHEY and CDR2 SMNVEV (reference sequence). Here the CDR3 reads CASSWAGQQETQYF. CDR3 in DNA: TGTGCCAGCAGTTGGGCAGGACAGCAAGAGACCCAGTACTTC.

The J gene is TRBJ2-3, the V gene TRBV27; D is uncertain. The CDR3 has 15 amino acids. The V gene's germline CDR1 is MNHEY and CDR2 SMNVEV (reference sequence). V was cut by 5 bases and J by 5 bases, with 17 bases left in between. The CDR3 here is CASSRIILGRDTQYF. CDR3 bases: TGTGCCAGCAGTCGTATCATCCTGGGTCGAGATACGCAGTATTTT.

This clonotype appeared once. V usage is TRBV5-1 and J usage is TRBJ2-7; 8 bases align to TRBD1. The CDR3 runs 15 residues. Germline V gene sequence: CDR1 SGHRS, CDR2 YFSETQ. With V trimmed by 0 bases and J by 4 bases, 6 bases remained unmatched. CDR3 DNA: TGCGCCAGCAGCTTGGGGGGACAGGAAGAATACGAGCAGTACGTC. Translated, it gives CASSLGGQEEYEQYV.

CDR3 sequence reads: CASSRPLAGAGELFF. CDR3 DNA sequence: TGTGCCAGCAGCCGCCCACTAGCGGGAGCCGGGGAGCTGTTTTTT. V usage is TRBV3-1 and J usage is TRBJ2-2, with 11 positions matching TRBD2. V was pared by 4 bases and J by 6 bases, with 4 bases of the junction left unmatched. CDR3 length: 15 amino acids. Germline V gives CDR1 LGHDT, CDR2 YNNKEL (reference sequence).

This clonotype was recorded once. V usage is TRBV9 and J usage is TRBJ2-3, with D unclear. V lost 3 bases to trimming and J lost 3 bases, with 11 bases between them. The CDR3 length is 14 residues. Germline values: CDR1 SGDLS, CDR2 YYNGEE. The CDR3 protein is CASSAQPSTDTQYF. In DNA, the CDR3 is TGTGCCAGCAGCGCCCAGCCTAGTACAGATACGCAGTATTTT.

This clonotype was counted once. The V and J genes are TRBV7-2 and TRBJ2-7; no definite D call. Germline CDR1 is SGHTA and CDR2 is FQGNSA. V was shortened by 2 bases and J by 6 bases, with 8 bases between the two germline ends. The CDR3 runs to 12 residues. The CDR3 reads CASSLTPFEQYF. The CDR3 region has the DNA TGTGCCAGCAGCTTAACCCCCTTCGAGCAGTACTTC.

This clonotype was detected only once. This sequence joins TRBV4-1 and TRBJ2-7; D unclear. The CDR3 extends over 15 amino acids. V lost 0 bases and J 3 bases, leaving 12 bases between the germline ends. Germline loops: CDR1 MGHRA, CDR2 YSYEKL. For the CDR3, the DNA is TGCGCCAGCAGCCAAGATGGGAACACCTTCTACGAGCAGTACTTC. As protein: CASSQDGNTFYEQYF.

V is TRBV29-1 and J is TRBJ2-5; a weak D match, TRBD2 (5 bases). Germline V gene sequence: CDR1 SQVTM, CDR2 ANQGSEA. The germline V and J ends were trimmed by 5 bases and 4 bases, with 11 bases remaining between them. This CDR3 is 12 amino acids long. The DNA for the CDR3 is TGCAGCGTTCTCAGAGGGAGAGAGACCCAGTACTTC. This gives the protein CSVLRGRETQYF.

The J gene is TRBJ1-2, the V gene TRBV27; D unclear. Germline CDR1 reads MNHEY; CDR2 reads SMNVEV (reference sequence). V lost 1 base, J lost 5 bases, and 11 bases lay in between. The CDR3 is 14 amino acids. The CDR3 DNA sequence: TGTGCCAGCAGTTTATATGCATCCCCTTATGGCTACACCTTC. The encoded protein is CASSLYASPYGYTF.